The sequence of this T cell receptor beta chain was determined in a study of T cells in Graves' hyperthyroidism and ophthalmopathy. This clonotype was counted at least ten times. TCR beta CDR3 regions were amplified from RNA. First-round RT-PCR with HTBI primers amplified the TCR CDR3 region. Each CDR3 protein is one row after TCRdb ran MiXCR on the multiplex PCR reads. The table has roughly 500,000 distinct CDR3 sequences, about 24% seen once. This clonotype originated in a woman under 40 with Graves' ophthalmopathy. The source material was blood.

The CDR3 sequence: CASSFPTSGVETQYF. The CDR3 DNA is TGTGCCAGCAGCTTTCCGACTAGCGGGGTAGAGACCCAGTACTTC. This chain joins TRBV7-2 and TRBJ2-5; 11 bases map to TRBD2. The germline V gene has CDR1 SGHTA and CDR2 FQGNSA. This CDR3 contains 15 residues. V lost 3 bases to trimming and J lost 4 bases; unmatched junction nucleotides: 4.